This entry lists 7 T cell receptor beta chains sequenced from one sample in a study of human T cells and chemical hapten exposure. Time point in this sample: patch test 1, 2 weeks after DPC sensitization. The sample's treatment: therapeutic diphenylcyclopropenone sensitization with weekly scalp DPC. TCRdb passed the RACE reads through MiXCR, listing each CDR3 protein once. The sample yields around 380,000 distinct CDR3 sequences, approximately 5% seen once. The sample consisted of whole blood, taken in connection with sensitization to the hapten diphenylcyclopropenone (DPC). The receptors stem from a woman in her fifties or sixties with alopecia areata. Some clones in this sample may be carry-over from other donors' samples.

The table lists this clonotype with a few counts. The chain joins TRBV2 to TRBJ2-5, with 7 bases lining up with TRBD2. The CDR3 is made up of 12 amino acids. V lost 6 bases, J lost 5 bases, and 3 bases stayed unmatched. Germline values: CDR1 SNHLY, CDR2 FYNNEI. The CDR3 spells CASRGGVETQYF. CDR3 bases: TGTGCCAGCAGGGGAGGGGTTGAGACCCAGTACTTC.

This clonotype was found many times. V usage is TRBV27 and J usage is TRBJ2-1; 16 bases align to TRBD2. Germline V lookup: CDR1 MNHEY, CDR2 SMNVEV (reference sequence). Losses at the gene ends were 5 bases for V and 3 bases for J; bases not matched to a gene: 7. This CDR3 spans 18 amino acids. The CDR3 loop reads CASSPGTSGGAIYNEQFF. The CDR3 nucleotides read TGTGCCAGCAGTCCCGGGACTAGCGGGGGGGCAATCTACAATGAGCAGTTCTTC.

In its sample, this clonotype was seen many times. The J gene is TRBJ2-7, the V gene TRBV6-6; TRBD2 matches 9 bases. V shed 0 bases, J shed 3 bases, and the junction held 9 bases outside the gene matches. Germline V CDR1 and CDR2: MNHNY, SVGAGI (reference sequence). The CDR3 consists of 17 residues. The DNA of the CDR3 is TGTGCCAGCAGTTACTCGGTCCTAGCGGGAAGAGTCTACGAGCAGTACTTC. As protein: CASSYSVLAGRVYEQYF.

About this clonotype itself: Germline is not matched at one junction end, which may reflect a read error. The chain's CDR3 is CASRPVAGYRSTDSQYF. The CDR3 nucleotides read TGTGCCAGCAGACCCGTAGCTGGTTATAGAAGCACAGATTCGCAGTATTTT. The chain employs TRBV9 and TRBJ2-3; no reliable D call. Germline V lookup: CDR1 SGDLS, CDR2 YYNGEE. The CDR3 has 17 residues. Variable domain in full (rest from reference TRBV9 and TRBJ2-3): DSGVTQTPKHLITATGQRVTLRCSPRSGDLSVYWYQQSLDQGLQFLIQYYNGEERAKGNILERFSAQQFPDLHSELNLSSLELGDSALYFCASRPVAGYRSTDSQYFGPGTRLTVL.

This clonotype was found many times. The chain uses TRBV27 and TRBJ1-5, with D maybe TRBD1 (5 bases). V was shortened by 6 bases and J by 4 bases, with 16 bases between the two germline ends. The V gene's germline CDR1 is MNHEY and CDR2 SMNVEV (reference sequence). The CDR3 spans 15 residues. CDR3 region: CASSPAGPYNQPQHF. For the CDR3, the DNA is TGTGCCAGCAGCCCCGCAGGGCCCTATAATCAGCCCCAGCATTTT.

CDR3 coding DNA: TGTGCCAGCAGCCTCACCGGGACAGAGGGCAATCAGCCCCAGCATTTT. Translating gives CASSLTGTEGNQPQHF. The chain couples TRBV7-2 to TRBJ1-5; 7 bases map to TRBD1. The CDR3 has 16 amino acids. V dropped 5 bases and J dropped 2; count of bases not matched to a gene: 9. Looked up from germline, CDR1 is SGHTA and CDR2 is FQGNSA.

V gene TRBV12-3 or TRBV12-4 combines with J gene TRBJ2-3; D may be TRBD2 (5 bases). V dropped 2 bases and J dropped 9 bases, with 18 bases sitting between them. The CDR3 loop spans 15 amino acids. The CDR3 loop is CASSLRGIEGETQYF. The CDR3 DNA reads as TGTGCCAGCAGTTTAAGAGGGATCGAAGGAGAAACGCAGTATTTT.